The rows below give T cell receptor beta chains drawn from one sample of a study of T cell changes during pregnancy in multiple sclerosis. Sequencing was performed with immunoSEQ multiplex PCR; in TCRdb, only in-frame clones are kept and a portion is missing. The sample lists 35,000 to 55,000 clones, roughly 92% occurring once. Sample: peripheral blood, taken in the third trimester of pregnancy. These receptors all come from a female donor with multiple sclerosis, enrolled in a pregnancy study. Each CDR3 is given with its conserved first and last residue. A D gene is named only where the DNA matches it firmly. Rows may omit the clone size; those that give it use once, few, many or a size class.

D	J	size	V	CDR3	DNA
.	TRBJ1-5	.	TRBV28	CASSPGGNQPQHF	TGTGCCAGCTCCCCAGGGGGCAATCAGCCCCAGCATTTT
TRBD2	TRBJ2-7	.	TRBV6-1	CASSDYGRTNYEQYF	TGTGCCAGCAGTGACTACGGGAGGACCAACTACGAGCAGTACTTC
TRBD2	TRBJ2-1	.	TRBV6-4	CASSESAGGRNEQFF	TGTGCCAGCAGTGAATCGGCGGGAGGGCGGAATGAGCAGTTCTTC
TRBD2	TRBJ2-5	.	TRBV11-2	CASSLTGGWKETQYF	TGTGCCAGCAGCTTAACGGGAGGGTGGAAAGAGACCCAGTACTTC
TRBD1	TRBJ1-2	.	TRBV11-2	CASSLWTGANYGYTF	TGTGCCAGCAGCTTATGGACAGGGGCGAACTATGGCTACACCTTC
TRBD1	TRBJ2-1	.	TRBV6-5	CASRTGTANNEQFF	TGTGCCAGCAGGACCGGGACAGCAAACAATGAGCAGTTCTTC
TRBD2	TRBJ2-1	.	TRBV28	CASRVEGLAGGLHEQFF	TGTGCCAGCAGAGTTGAGGGACTAGCGGGAGGGTTACATGAGCAGTTCTTC
TRBD2	TRBJ2-5	.	TRBV5-1	CASTQAGKAETQYF	TGCGCCAGCACCCAAGCGGGGAAAGCGGAGACCCAGTACTTC
.	TRBJ2-7	medium-sized	TRBV6-1	CASSEGETSYEQYF	TGTGCCAGCAGTGAGGGAGAGACCTCCTACGAGCAGTACTTC
TRBD1	TRBJ2-7	.	TRBV6-1	CASSIGQGVDEQYF	TGTGCCAGCAGTATAGGACAGGGAGTCGACGAGCAGTACTTC
TRBD1	TRBJ2-7	few	TRBV6-1	CASSQGASYEQYF	TGTGCCAGCAGTCAGGGGGCCTCCTACGAGCAGTACTTC
TRBD2	TRBJ2-3	.	TRBV11-1	CASSPGGGAITDTQYF	TGTGCCAGCAGCCCGGGGGGGGGAGCGATTACAGATACGCAGTATTTT
TRBD2	TRBJ2-7	.	TRBV6-1	CASSEAASGSYEQYF	TGTGCCAGCAGTGAAGCCGCTAGCGGTTCCTACGAGCAGTACTTC
TRBD1	TRBJ1-1	.	TRBV6-5	CASSYRAAGGITEAFF	TGTGCCAGCAGTTACCGGGCCGCAGGGGGGATCACTGAAGCTTTCTTT
.	TRBJ2-2	few	TRBV11-2	CASSLNWGELFF	TGTGCCAGCAGCTTAAACTGGGGGGAGCTGTTTTTT
.	TRBJ2-2	.	TRBV5-1	CASSYGKASNTGELFF	TGCGCCAGCAGCTACGGGAAGGCGTCGAACACCGGGGAGCTGTTTTTT
TRBD2	TRBJ2-1	.	TRBV25-1	CASLRKTSRDSYNEQFF	TGTGCCAGCTTACGCAAGACTAGCAGGGACTCCTACAATGAGCAGTTCTTC
TRBD2	TRBJ2-1	few	TRBV11-2	CASSLDTGGNHNEQFF	TGTGCCAGCAGCTTAGATACGGGAGGGAACCACAATGAGCAGTTCTTC
.	TRBJ2-1	.	TRBV7-8	CASSPRTILHEQFF	TGTGCCAGCAGCCCCCGGACTATCCTCCATGAGCAGTTCTTC
TRBD1	TRBJ2-1	.	TRBV7-2	CASSLQGVSYNEQFF	TGTGCCAGCAGCTTGCAGGGGGTTTCCTACAATGAGCAGTTCTTC
.	TRBJ2-7	.	TRBV19	CASSITLDSYEQYF	TGTGCCAGTAGTATAACCCTGGACAGCTACGAGCAGTACTTC
TRBD2	TRBJ2-2	.	TRBV5-4	CASSLAGTSKTGELFF	TGTGCCAGCAGCTTGGCCGGGACTAGCAAGACCGGGGAGCTGTTTTTT
TRBD2	TRBJ2-3	.	TRBV5-4	CASSLIRLAGDTDTQYF	TGTGCCAGCAGCTTGATTCGGCTAGCGGGAGATACAGATACGCAGTATTTT
.	TRBJ1-2	.	TRBV7-3	CASSSTGIEGYTF	TGTGCCAGCAGCTCCACAGGGATCGAGGGCTACACCTTC
TRBD1	TRBJ1-5	.	TRBV19	CASTRDRASNQPQHF	TGTGCCAGTACCCGGGACAGGGCGAGCAATCAGCCCCAGCATTTT
.	TRBJ1-2	.	TRBV20-1	CSHRPGYGYTF	TGCAGCCATCGTCCGGGGTATGGCTACACCTTC
.	TRBJ1-2	.	TRBV29-1	CSVRGAANSYGYTF	TGCAGCGTCCGGGGGGCAGCGAACTCCTATGGCTACACCTTC
TRBD1	TRBJ2-2	once	TRBV7-6	CASSLPGQHTGELFF	TGTGCCAGCAGCTTACCGGGACAGCACACCGGGGAGCTGTTTTTT
TRBD1	TRBJ2-7	.	TRBV5-1	CASSLSGQGGEQYF	TGCGCCAGCAGCTTGTCGGGACAGGGCGGCGAGCAGTACTTC
TRBD2	TRBJ2-4	.	TRBV19	CASSIALAGGQIAKNIQYF	TGTGCCAGTAGTATCGCTCTAGCGGGAGGGCAAATAGCCAAAAACATTCAGTACTTC
.	TRBJ1-1	.	TRBV4-3	CASSQIRQDTEAFF	TGCGCCAGCAGCCAGATTAGACAGGACACTGAAGCTTTCTTT
.	TRBJ2-1	.	TRBV11-3	CASSPAAGEQFF	TGTGCCAGCAGCCCAGCGGCGGGTGAGCAGTTCTTC
TRBD2	TRBJ2-3	.	TRBV7-9	CASSLAPSGRTRRGDTQYF	TGTGCCAGCAGCTTAGCGCCGAGCGGGAGGACTCGACGCGGAGATACGCAGTATTTT
.	TRBJ2-4	.	TRBV9	CASSPRIERAVLYF	TGTGCCAGCAGCCCAAGAATCGAGCGGGCGGTCTTGTACTTC
.	TRBJ2-5	.	TRBV5-1	CASSLATSSRETQYF	TGCGCCAGCAGCTTGGCTACTAGCTCCAGGGAGACCCAGTACTTC